The entry that follows covers one T cell receptor (beta chain) sequence. This sample stems from a study of shared T cell receptors in the human thymus. With 5 bases clipped from V and 1 base from J, the junction kept 8 bases outside the gene matches. The CDR3 is 17 residues long. Germline CDR1 reads PRHDT; CDR2 reads FYEKMQ (reference sequence). Libraries were prepared by immunoSEQ multiplex PCR; TCRdb keeps only in-frame clonotypes and omits some of them. The sample lists hundreds of thousands of clones; 88% were seen once. This sample was shared with a second study, whose subject was human thymus T cells. From that study: Congenital heart defects were the reason for the corrective surgery that the donors, healthy Finnish infants, were having. Thymic samples were excised during corrective heart operations. Thymic and blood repertoires appeared to show biased V and J gene usage. In unrelated individuals, thymic repertoires overlapped highly, according to related research.

The sequence came from a boy younger than two with a congenital heart defect. The sequenced material came from thymocytes. This chain links TRBV13 with TRBJ2-2, with 9 bases matching TRBD2. CDR3: CASSPPAGGLNTGELFF. In DNA, the CDR3 is TGTGCCAGCAGCCCTCCAGCGGGAGGTCTGAACACCGGGGAGCTGTTTTTT.